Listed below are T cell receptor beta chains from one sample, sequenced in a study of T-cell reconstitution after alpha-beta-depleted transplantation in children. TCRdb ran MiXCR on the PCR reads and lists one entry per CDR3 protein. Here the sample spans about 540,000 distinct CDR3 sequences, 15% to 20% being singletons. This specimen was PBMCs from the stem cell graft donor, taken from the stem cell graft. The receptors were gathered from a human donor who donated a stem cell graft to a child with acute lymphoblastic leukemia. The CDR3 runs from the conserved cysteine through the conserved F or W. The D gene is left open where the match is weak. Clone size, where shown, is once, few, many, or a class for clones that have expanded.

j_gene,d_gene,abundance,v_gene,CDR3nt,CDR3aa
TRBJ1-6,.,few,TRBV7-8,TGTGCCAGCATGGGGCACAGCTCCTATAATTCACCCCTCCACTTT,CASMGHSSYNSPLHF
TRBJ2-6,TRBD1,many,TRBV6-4,TGTGCCAGCTCAGGGGGCTCTGGGGCCAACGTCCTGACTTTC,CASSGGSGANVLTF
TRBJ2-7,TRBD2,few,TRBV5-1,TGCGCCAGCAGCTTGGGGCGGGGGACTAGCGGGGATGATTACTACGAGCAGTACTTC,CASSLGRGTSGDDYYEQYF
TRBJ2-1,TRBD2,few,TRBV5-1,TGCGCCAGCAGCTGGACTAGGGAAGAGCAGTTCTTC,CASSWTREEQFF
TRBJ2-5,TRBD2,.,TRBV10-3,TGTGCCATCAGTGAGCCCTTAGCGGGAGGGCCCCAGGAGACCCAGTACTTC,CAISEPLAGGPQETQYF
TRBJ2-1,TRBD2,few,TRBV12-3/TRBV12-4,TGTGCCAGCAGTTTAGGGTCTAGCGGGAGCTACAATGAGCAGTTCTTC,CASSLGSSGSYNEQFF
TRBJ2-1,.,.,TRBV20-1,TGCAGTGCTAGAACCGGGACCGCCTACAATGAGCAGTTCTTC,CSARTGTAYNEQFF
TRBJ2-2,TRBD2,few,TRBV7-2,TGTGCCAGCAGCTTAGACTTCGGGAGGACCGGGGAGCTGTTTTTT,CASSLDFGRTGELFF
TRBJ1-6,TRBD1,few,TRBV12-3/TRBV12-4,TGTGCCAGCAGTCCAGACGTGGGGAGGGGGCGTTCACCCCTCCACTTT,CASSPDVGRGRSPLHF
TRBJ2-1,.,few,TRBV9,TGTGCCAGCAGCCCCTCCTGGCACAATGAGCAGTTCTTC,CASSPSWHNEQFF
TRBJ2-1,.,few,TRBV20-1,TGCAGTGCTAGAGATTGGGGAGAGAGATTTTACAATGAGCAGTTCTTC,CSARDWGERFYNEQFF
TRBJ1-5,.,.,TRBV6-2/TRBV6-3,TGTGCCAGCAGTCAGGAGGCAGTCAAGGGAGGACCCCAGCATTTT,CASSQEAVKGGPQHF
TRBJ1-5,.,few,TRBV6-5,TGTGCCAGCAGTTACAGTCAGGATAGCAATCAGCCCCAGCATTTT,CASSYSQDSNQPQHF
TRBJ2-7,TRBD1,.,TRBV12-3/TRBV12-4,TGTGCCAGCAGTTTCGCCGGGACAGGGCTGTACGAGCAGTACTTC,CASSFAGTGLYEQYF
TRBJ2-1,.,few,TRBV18,TGTGCCAGCTCACCCCTGAACAGGGTCAATGAGCAGTTCTTC,CASSPLNRVNEQFF
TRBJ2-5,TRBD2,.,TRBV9,TGTGCCAGCAGCGTCCGACTAGCGGGACCCCAAGAGACCCAGTACTTC,CASSVRLAGPQETQYF
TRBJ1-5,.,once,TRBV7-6,TGTGACAGCAGCTTACTGGAAAATCAGCCCCAGCATTTT,CDSSLLENQPQHF
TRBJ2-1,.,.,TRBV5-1,TGCGCCAGCAGCTCCGGGACTGAGCAGTTCTTC,CASSSGTEQFF
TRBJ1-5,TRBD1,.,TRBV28,TGTGCCAGCAGTTTATCCCCGGGACAGGGGGCCGGGGATCAGCCCCAGCATTTT,CASSLSPGQGAGDQPQHF
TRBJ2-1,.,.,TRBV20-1,TGCAGCGTTACGGACCCGAGGCCCAATGAGCAGTTCTTC,CSVTDPRPNEQFF
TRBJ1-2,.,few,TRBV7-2,TGTGCCAGCAGCTTTATCCCCGTGGGGCAGGTCTATGGCTACACCTTC,CASSFIPVGQVYGYTF
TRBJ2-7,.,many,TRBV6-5,TGTGCCAGCAGTCGGGACACCTACGAGCAGTACTTC,CASSRDTYEQYF
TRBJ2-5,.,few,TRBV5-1,TGCGCCAGCAGCTTAGGCTCCGGGCTAGCTAAGACCCAGTACTTC,CASSLGSGLAKTQYF
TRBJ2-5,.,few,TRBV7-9,TGTGCCAGCAGCTCGATAGGGGGGACAAAAGAGACCCAGTACTTC,CASSSIGGTKETQYF
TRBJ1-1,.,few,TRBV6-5,TGTGCCAGCTCTGTTACGGCGAACACTGAAGCTTTCTTT,CASSVTANTEAFF
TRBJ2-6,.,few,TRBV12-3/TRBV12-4,TGTGCCAGCAGTTCCCGGTTAGACTCTGGGGCCAACGTCCTGACTTTC,CASSSRLDSGANVLTF
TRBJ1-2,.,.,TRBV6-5,TGTGCCAGCAGTTACGGAGAGGTCTATGGCTACACCTTC,CASSYGEVYGYTF
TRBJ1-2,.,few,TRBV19,TGTGCCAGTACAACTATCTACAGCGCCGTATATGGCTACACCTTC,CASTTIYSAVYGYTF
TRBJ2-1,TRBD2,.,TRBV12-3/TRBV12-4,TGTGCCAGCAGTGTCATCGGACTAGCGAACAATGAGCAGTTCTTC,CASSVIGLANNEQFF
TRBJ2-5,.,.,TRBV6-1,TGTGCCAGCATGAAGGAGACCCAGTACTTC,CASMKETQYF
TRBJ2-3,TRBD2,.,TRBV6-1,TGTGCCAGCAGTGAAATCATAGCGGGAGGACTCCAGGATACGCAGTATTTT,CASSEIIAGGLQDTQYF
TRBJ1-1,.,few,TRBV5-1,TGCGCCAGCAGCTTGGCACAGGCGATGAACACTGAAGCTTTCTTT,CASSLAQAMNTEAFF
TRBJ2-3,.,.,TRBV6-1,TGTGCCAGCAGTCATACACAGGGGGGGGGCACAGATACGCAGTATTTT,CASSHTQGGGTDTQYF
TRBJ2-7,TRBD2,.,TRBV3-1,TGTGCCAGCAGCCTTCAAACTAGCGGTCCCTACGAGCAGTACTTC,CASSLQTSGPYEQYF
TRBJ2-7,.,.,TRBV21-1,TGTGCCAGCAGCAAACTAGCGGGAGGACCCACGCACCCCTACGAGCAGTACTTC,CASSKLAGGPTHPYEQYF
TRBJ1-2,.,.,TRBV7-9,TGTGCCAGCAGCTCAGTGAACTCCTATGGCTACACCTTC,CASSSVNSYGYTF
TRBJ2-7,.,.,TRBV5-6,TGTGCCAGCAGCCGGCCGGGACTTGCTAACTACGAGCAGTACTTC,CASSRPGLANYEQYF